These 30 T cell receptor beta chains came from one sample sequenced in a study of patients and donors after allogeneic stem cell transplantation (dated by TCRdb to about 2020). Libraries were built with RT-PCR. The sequencer was a NextSeq 550. TCRdb reran the public reads through fastp at Q25 and MiXCR, keeping productive beta chains. Merged by CDR3 protein, the rows form single entries marked with the most common genes and DNA. The sample profile shows about a million distinct CDR3 sequences; 15% to 20% of them were found once. 6% of the sample is held by the ten biggest clonotypes. The sequencing sample was made of blood, either unsorted or a sorted T cell fraction (not recorded which). All receptors come from a human donor who was either an allogeneic HSCT recipient or a stem cell or donor lymphocyte infusion donor (not recorded which). It is not recorded whose cells these are; they may come from a transplant donor.

This clonotype was picked up a small number of times. This rearrangement joins TRBV5-1 to TRBJ2-5, with D perhaps TRBD2 (6 bases). Germline-derived CDR1 and CDR2 are SGHRS and YFSETQ. V lost 4 bases, J lost 2 bases, and 12 bases lay in between. The CDR3 has 14 residues. The CDR3 region is CASSSPSVQETQYF. CDR3 DNA: TGCGCCAGCAGCAGCCCTAGCGTTCAAGAGACCCAGTACTTC. The full variable domain, its missing parts supplied by reference TRBV5-1 and TRBJ2-5, is KAGVTQTPRYLIKTRGQQVTLSCSPISGHRSVSWYQQTPGQGLQFLFEYFSETQRNKGNFPGRFSGRQFSNSRSEMNVSTLELGDSALYLCASSSPSVQETQYFGPGTRLLVL.

This chain uses TRBV7-3 with TRBJ2-7; TRBD2 agrees at 7 bases. This CDR3 has 14 amino acids. Germline assignment: CDR1 SGHTA and CDR2 FQGTGA. V trimming: 7 bases; J trimming: 5 bases; junction bases outside the gene matches: 11. This CDR3 reads CASTPTGRADEQYF. In nucleotides, the CDR3 is TGTGCCAGCACCCCTACTGGGAGGGCCGACGAGCAGTACTTC.

This clonotype was counted only a few times. The gene calls are TRBV7-8 and TRBJ1-4; TRBD1 agrees at 7 bases. CDR1 is SGHVS, CDR2 FQNEAQ, per germline. The CDR3 length is 16 residues. The V gene end was trimmed by 3 bases and the J gene end by 3 bases; junction bases not matched to a gene: 7. CDR3 sequence (DNA): TGTGCCAGCAGCTTCACAGAGGGGGCGGCTAATGAAAAACTGTTTTTT. This translates into CASSFTEGAANEKLFF. Drawing the rest from reference TRBV7-8 and TRBJ1-4, the complete variable domain is GAGVSQSPRYKVAKRGQDVALRCDPISGHVSLFWYQQALGQGPEFLTYFQNEAQLDKSGLPSDRFFAERPEGSVSTLKIQRTQQEDSAVYLCASSFTEGAANEKLFFGSGTQLSVL.

The rearrangement joins TRBV20-1 to TRBJ2-1; D not certain. The V end lost 6 bases, the J end lost 0 bases, and 15 bases lay between the germline ends. The germline CDR1 and CDR2 sequences are DFQATT and SNEGSKA (reference sequence). This CDR3 comprises 15 residues. DNA for the CDR3: TGCAGTGCCCCCGTATCCACTAACTCCTACAATGAGCAGTTCTTC. Protein product: CSAPVSTNSYNEQFF.

The chain uses TRBV14 and TRBJ1-2; the D is unclear. V lost 4 bases, J lost 0 bases, and 9 bases lay in between. This CDR3 contains 14 residues. CDR1 and CDR2 (germline): SGHDN, FVKESK. The CDR3 spells CASSREIANYGYTF. CDR3 nucleotides: TGTGCCAGCAGCCGGGAAATAGCTAACTATGGCTACACCTTC.

V is TRBV7-2 and J is TRBJ2-1, with 7 bases matching TRBD1. V lost 7 bases, J lost 6 bases, and 9 bases stayed unmatched. From germline, CDR1 is SGHTA and CDR2 FQGNSA. This CDR3 region has 14 residues. CDR3 bases: TGTGCCAGCACCCCCCAGACAGGGTCCAATGAGCAGTTCTTC. This codes for CASTPQTGSNEQFF.

This clonotype was counted a few times. J is TRBJ1-1 and V is TRBV7-6; D not certain. The CDR3 sequence is 14 residues long. The V end lost 5 bases, the J end lost 5 bases, and 15 bases lay between the germline ends. Germline V gene lookup returns CDR1 SGHVS and CDR2 FNYEAQ. Written as DNA, the CDR3 is TGTGCCAGCAGCCAAGACGGGGTTCGGACTGAAGCTTTCTTT. It encodes CASSQDGVRTEAFF.

The V gene is TRBV5-5, the J gene TRBJ2-1; no definite D call. The germline gives CDR1 SGHKS, CDR2 YYEKEE (reference sequence). The CDR3 consists of 13 residues. Trimming took off 0 bases at V and 14 bases at J, with 15 bases between the two ends. The CDR3 nucleotides read TGTGCCAGCAGCTTGGGAGAATATCCGTGGGAGTTCTTC. This gives the protein CASSLGEYPWEFF.

This clonotype was recorded a few times. This chain uses TRBV4-1 with TRBJ2-1, with TRBD2 matching over 7 bases. Germline trimming cut 0 bases from V and 1 base from J; bases unmatched to any gene: 3. The CDR3 extends over 16 amino acids. The germline V gene encodes CDR1 MGHRA and CDR2 YSYEKL. In nucleotides, the CDR3 is TGCGCCAGCAGCCAAGATTCTAGCGGTTCCTACAATGAGCAGTTCTTC. Its translation: CASSQDSSGSYNEQFF.

This clonotype was seen a few times. V is TRBV2 and J is TRBJ1-4; D unclear. The V gene lost 6 bases and the J gene lost 0 bases, with 17 bases spanning the gap. Looked up from germline, CDR1 is SNHLY and CDR2 is FYNNEI. This CDR3 is 17 amino acids long. CDR3 sequence (DNA): TGTGCCAGCAGGCACCCTGGACGGATCGCAACTAATGAAAAACTGTTTTTT. Translating gives CASRHPGRIATNEKLFF.

There are a few counts of this clonotype. The chain has TRBV2 and TRBJ2-7; no firm D call. CDR1 and CDR2 (germline): SNHLY, FYNNEI. The CDR3 runs to 12 residues. V gave up 7 bases and J gave up 1 base, with 8 bases separating them. CDR3 amino acids: CASIVLSYEQYF. CDR3 bases: TGTGCCAGCATAGTTCTTTCCTACGAGCAGTACTTC.

The chain couples TRBV7-9 to TRBJ2-1; TRBD2 matches 9 bases. CDR1 and CDR2 from the germline V gene are SEHNR and FQNEAQ (reference sequence). This CDR3 is built from 16 residues. Unmatched junction bases numbered 15, after V lost 2 bases and J lost 13 bases. CDR3 DNA sequence: TGTGCCAGCAGCTTACACCGACGCGTAGCGGGAGCTACACAGTTCTTC. It encodes CASSLHRRVAGATQFF.

This clonotype was found a few times. J is TRBJ2-7 and V is TRBV24-1; possibly TRBD1 for D (5 bases). CDR1 KGHDR and CDR2 SFDVKD come from the germline V gene. The V end was cut by 4 bases, the J end by 0 bases, with 9 bases between. The CDR3 is 14 residues long. The CDR3 reads CATSDTRASYEQYF. Here the CDR3 DNA reads TGTGCCACCAGTGACACCAGGGCCTCCTACGAGCAGTACTTC.

This clonotype was seen many times. The genes are TRBV12-3 or TRBV12-4 and TRBJ2-1; 10 nucleotides match TRBD2. Trimming removed 6 bases from V and 2 bases from J; junction bases left unmatched: 4. The CDR3 loop spans 15 amino acids. Here the CDR3 DNA reads TGTGCCAGCAGCCAGGGACTAGCGCCCTACAATGAGCAGTTCTTC. Residues: CASSQGLAPYNEQFF.

This clonotype was recorded a few times. The rearrangement uses TRBV12-3 or TRBV12-4 and TRBJ2-5; 14 bases are shared with TRBD2. Trimming cost V 5 bases and J 5 bases; bases outside gene matches: 7. There are 16 residues in the CDR3. This CDR3 reads CASSPGLAGGGETQYF. The CDR3 nucleotides read TGTGCCAGCAGTCCAGGACTAGCGGGAGGAGGTGAGACCCAGTACTTC.

This clonotype has ten or more counts. The chain links TRBV18 to TRBJ2-3, with D hard to call. V gave up 8 bases and J gave up 5 bases, with 8 bases separating them. CDR1 KGHSH and CDR2 LQKENI come from the germline V gene. The CDR3 is made up of 11 amino acids. The CDR3 spells CASSPKDTQYF. The CDR3 DNA reads TGTGCCAGCAGTCCGAAAGATACGCAGTATTTT. The full variable domain, its missing parts supplied by reference TRBV18 and TRBJ2-3, is NAGVMQNPRHLVRRRGQEARLRCSPMKGHSHVYWYRQLPEEGLKFMVYLQKENIIDESGMPKERFSAEFPKEGPSILRIQQVVRGDSAAYFCASSPKDTQYFGPGTRLTVL.

The V gene is TRBV4-1, the J gene TRBJ2-7; D is undetermined. The germline V gene has CDR1 MGHRA and CDR2 YSYEKL. Trimming shortened V by 0 bases and J by 0 bases, and 15 bases separated the two germline ends. This CDR3 is built from 17 residues. CDR3 nucleotides: TGCGCCAGCAGCCAAGATCCCCAGGTTCTAAGCTCCTACGAGCAGTACTTC. Its translation is CASSQDPQVLSSYEQYF.

The CDR3 region is CSATGQLVNYGYTF. The CDR3 bases are TGCAGTGCAACGGGACAGCTCGTTAACTATGGCTACACCTTC. The chain is built from TRBV20-1 and TRBJ1-2, with 7 nucleotides matching TRBD1. The germline V gene has CDR1 DFQATT and CDR2 SNEGSKA (reference sequence). The CDR3 is made up of 14 amino acids. The trim removed 6 bases at V and 1 base at J, leaving 8 bases unmatched.

The chain joins TRBV6-2 or TRBV6-3 to TRBJ2-1, with 13 nucleotides matching TRBD2. The CDR3 covers 16 residues. Germline-derived CDR1 and CDR2 are MNHEY and SVGEGT. With 0 bases clipped from V and 7 bases from J, the junction kept 3 bases outside the gene matches. The CDR3 loop reads CASSYSGLAGLNEQFF. CDR3 nucleotides: TGTGCCAGCAGTTACTCGGGACTAGCGGGATTAAATGAGCAGTTCTTC.

The genes are TRBV12-3 or TRBV12-4 and TRBJ1-3, with 8 bases that match TRBD1. The trim removed 5 bases at V and 2 bases at J, leaving 5 bases unmatched. The CDR3 is made up of 15 amino acids. The CDR3 region is CASSVDRDAGNTIYF. The CDR3 nucleotides are TGTGCCAGCAGTGTGGACAGGGATGCTGGAAACACCATATATTTT.

The J gene is TRBJ2-3, the V gene TRBV29-1, with D tentatively TRBD1 or TRBD2 (5 bases each). V lost 7 bases and J 4 bases, leaving 18 bases between the germline ends. Germline-derived CDR1 and CDR2 are SQVTM and ANQGSEA. The length of the CDR3 is 14 residues. The CDR3 spells CSAPRDVQADTQYF. The CDR3 nucleotides are TGCAGCGCCCCCCGGGACGTTCAAGCAGATACGCAGTATTTT.

This chain joins TRBV6-1 and TRBJ1-3; D not certain. The length of the CDR3 is 15 residues. V gave up 5 bases and J gave up 0 bases, with 11 bases separating them. Germline values: CDR1 MNHNS, CDR2 SASEGT. In DNA form, the CDR3 reads TGTGCCAGCAGTACGGGGAAATACTCTGGAAACACCATATATTTT. Amino acid sequence: CASSTGKYSGNTIYF.

The V call is TRBV6-2 or TRBV6-3, the J call TRBJ2-7; TRBD2 aligns across 11 bases. V was clipped by 7 bases and J by 6 bases; unmatched bases: 5. Germline lookup yields CDR1 MNHEY and CDR2 SVGEGT. The CDR3 spans 13 residues. CDR3 protein: CASTPSGRSEQYF. The CDR3 nucleotides are TGTGCCAGCACGCCTAGCGGGAGGAGCGAGCAGTACTTC.

This chain uses TRBV4-3 with TRBJ2-5; D may be TRBD1 or TRBD2 (7 bases each). Trimming removed 0 bases from V and 1 base from J, with 24 bases in between. The CDR3 has 20 amino acids. Germline CDR1 and CDR2: LGHNA and YSLEER. CDR3 in amino acids: CASSQDFQTAGGASQETQYF. In nucleotides, the CDR3 is TGCGCCAGCAGCCAAGATTTTCAGACAGCAGGGGGGGCAAGCCAAGAGACCCAGTACTTC.

This chain links TRBV27 with TRBJ1-6; TRBD1 aligns across 8 bases. This CDR3 comprises 17 residues. Germline lookup yields CDR1 MNHEY and CDR2 SMNVEV (reference sequence). Losses at the gene ends were 6 bases for V and 9 bases for J; bases not matched to a gene: 16. The CDR3 DNA reads as TGTGCCAGCAGCCCCCACACCGCCGGGACAGGCGTTTCACCCCTCCACTTT. It encodes CASSPHTAGTGVSPLHF.

This clonotype was seen a few times. The V gene is TRBV7-2, the J gene TRBJ2-2, with 8 bases matching TRBD2. Looked up from germline, CDR1 is SGHTA and CDR2 is FQGNSA. Germline trimming cut 2 bases from V and 4 bases from J; bases unmatched to any gene: 6. The CDR3 length is 16 residues. CDR3 sequence reads: CASSLNGLAGTGELFF. CDR3 bases: TGTGCCAGCAGCTTAAATGGACTAGCAGGCACCGGGGAGCTGTTTTTT.

This clonotype was picked up a small number of times. This chain joins TRBV28 and TRBJ2-7, with 10 bases fitting TRBD2. Germline CDR1 is MDHEN and CDR2 is SYDVKM. J gave up 2 bases and V 3 bases, and 10 bases lay outside the gene matches. This CDR3 spans 17 amino acids. The CDR3 sequence is CASSFSYSGGRTYEQYF. Written as DNA, the CDR3 is TGTGCCAGCAGTTTCTCATATAGCGGGGGGCGCACCTACGAGCAGTACTTC.

This clonotype was counted between two and nine times. V is TRBV5-1 and J is TRBJ1-6; D unclear. Germline lookup yields CDR1 SGHRS and CDR2 YFSETQ. CDR3 length equals 16 residues. V lost 4 bases and J lost 7, with 18 bases in between. The CDR3 DNA is TGCGCCAGCAGCCACCTCGTGGCGGGGAGGAATTCACCCCTCCACTTT. Protein sequence: CASSHLVAGRNSPLHF. The full variable domain, with the rest looked up from reference TRBV5-1 and TRBJ1-6, is KAGVTQTPRYLIKTRGQQVTLSCSPISGHRSVSWYQQTPGQGLQFLFEYFSETQRNKGNFPGRFSGRQFSNSRSEMNVSTLELGDSALYLCASSHLVAGRNSPLHFGNGTRLTVT.

This chain uses TRBV18 with TRBJ1-1; D is ambiguous. The CDR3 spans 14 residues. Trimming removed 3 bases at V and 1 base at J, with 9 bases between. Germline values: CDR1 KGHSH, CDR2 LQKENI. DNA of the CDR3: TGTGCCAGCTCACCGGATCATGGGAACACTGAAGCTTTCTTT. This codes for CASSPDHGNTEAFF. The variable domain in full, with the rest retrieved from reference TRBV18 and TRBJ1-1, is NAGVMQNPRHLVRRRGQEARLRCSPMKGHSHVYWYRQLPEEGLKFMVYLQKENIIDESGMPKERFSAEFPKEGPSILRIQQVVRGDSAAYFCASSPDHGNTEAFFGQGTRLTVV.

The genes are TRBV27 and TRBJ1-6, with 9 bases aligning to TRBD1. The CDR3 totals 14 residues. Unmatched junction bases numbered 3, after V lost 6 bases and J lost 6 bases. Germline V gene data show CDR1 as MNHEY and CDR2 as SMNVEV (reference sequence). The CDR3 reads CASSKDRGNSPLHF. The CDR3, as DNA: TGTGCCAGCAGCAAGGACAGGGGTAATTCACCCCTCCACTTT.